This TCR beta chain was captured by sequencing in a study of T cell responses to AZD1222 COVID-19 vaccine. Study background: The study pooled second doses at about 4 or about 12 weeks.

Germline CDR1 and CDR2: LNHDA and SQIVND (reference sequence). V lost 1 base to trimming and J lost 3 bases, with 14 bases between them. There are 16 residues in the CDR3. TCRdb's copy holds only in-frame clones and misses some; the assay was immunoSEQ multiplex PCR. The repertoire holds about 120,000 clones, about 88% seen once, with about 1.6% in the top ten. This chain links TRBV19 with TRBJ2-3; possible D gene TRBD2, 6 bases. The sequences come from peripheral blood, collected on day 0 of AZD1222 vaccination. This TCR came from an adult in good health. CDR3 protein: CASSIARGGGTDTQYF. DNA of the CDR3: TGTGCCAGTAGTATAGCCCGGGGAGGTGGGACAGATACGCAGTATTTT.